Below, 3 T cell receptor beta chains from the same sample are listed, as sequenced in a study of identical twins (dated by TCRdb to 2016 to 2017). Libraries were built with 5' RACE. Sequenced using an Illumina HiSeq 2000. Clones were called with MiXCR by TCRdb after fastp trimmed the public reads at Q25, and only in-frame beta chains were retained. Each CDR3 protein gets just one entry, which takes the most common genes and DNA from the rows behind it. A total of about 190,000 distinct CDR3 sequences appear in this sample, roughly 15% of them only once. The leading ten clones occupy 40% of the sample. A further study also used this sample, focusing on T cells expressing NK-cell markers.

The sample comprised CD8+ T cells sorted from blood. Receptors were obtained from a woman younger than 35 in good health.

The chain is built from TRBV29-1 and TRBJ2-7; TRBD1 matches 11 bases. With V trimmed by 4 bases and J by 4 bases, 6 bases remained unmatched. CDR1 and CDR2 (germline): SQVTM, ANQGSEA. CDR3 length: 14 amino acids. The CDR3 DNA sequence: TGCAGCGTTGTGCCCGGACAGGGGGCTTACGAGCAGTACTTC. It yields the protein CSVVPGQGAYEQYF.

This clonotype was seen only a few times. The chain has TRBV29-1 and TRBJ1-2; 9 bases are a match to TRBD1. V gave up 4 bases and J gave up 6 bases; unmatched junction bases: 6. CDR1 is SQVTM and CDR2 is ANQGSEA in the germline V gene. The CDR3 totals 13 residues. In nucleotides, the CDR3 is TGCAGCGTTGTACGGGACAGGGCTGATGGCTACACCTTC. It yields the protein CSVVRDRADGYTF.

In its sample, this clonotype was seen a few times. The chain has TRBV20-1 and TRBJ2-7; no clear D gene. Germline assignment: CDR1 DFQATT and CDR2 SNEGSKA (reference sequence). The CDR3 length is 12 residues. Trimming took off 0 bases at V and 0 bases at J, with 3 bases between the two ends. CDR3 sequence reads: CSARESSYEQYF. The CDR3 region has the DNA TGCAGTGCTAGAGAGAGCTCCTACGAGCAGTACTTC.